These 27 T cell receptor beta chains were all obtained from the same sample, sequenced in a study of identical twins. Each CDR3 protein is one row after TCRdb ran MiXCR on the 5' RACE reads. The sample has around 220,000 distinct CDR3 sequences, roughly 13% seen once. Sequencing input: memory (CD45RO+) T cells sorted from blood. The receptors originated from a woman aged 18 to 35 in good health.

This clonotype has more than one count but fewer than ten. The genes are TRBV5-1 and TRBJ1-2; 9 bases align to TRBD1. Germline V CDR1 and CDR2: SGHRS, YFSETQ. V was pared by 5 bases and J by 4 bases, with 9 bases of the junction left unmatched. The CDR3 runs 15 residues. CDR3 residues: CASRDGTGRGYGYTF. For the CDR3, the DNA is TGCGCCAGCAGGGACGGGACAGGGCGCGGCTATGGCTACACCTTC. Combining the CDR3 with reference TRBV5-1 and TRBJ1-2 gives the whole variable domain KAGVTQTPRYLIKTRGQQVTLSCSPISGHRSVSWYQQTPGQGLQFLFEYFSETQRNKGNFPGRFSGRQFSNSRSEMNVSTLELGDSALYLCASRDGTGRGYGYTFGSGTRLTVV.

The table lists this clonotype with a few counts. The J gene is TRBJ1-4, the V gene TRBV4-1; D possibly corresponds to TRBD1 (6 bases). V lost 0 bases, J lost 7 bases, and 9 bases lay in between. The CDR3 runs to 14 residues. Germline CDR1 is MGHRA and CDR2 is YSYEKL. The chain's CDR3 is CASSQDGRGEKLFF. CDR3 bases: TGCGCCAGCAGCCAAGATGGCAGGGGTGAAAAACTGTTTTTT.

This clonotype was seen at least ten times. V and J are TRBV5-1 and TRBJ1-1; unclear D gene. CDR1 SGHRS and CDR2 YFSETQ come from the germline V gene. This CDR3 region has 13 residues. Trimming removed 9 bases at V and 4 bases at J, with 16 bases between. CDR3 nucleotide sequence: TGCGCCACTGGACGTTTCCGAGGCACTGAAGCTTTCTTT. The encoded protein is CATGRFRGTEAFF.

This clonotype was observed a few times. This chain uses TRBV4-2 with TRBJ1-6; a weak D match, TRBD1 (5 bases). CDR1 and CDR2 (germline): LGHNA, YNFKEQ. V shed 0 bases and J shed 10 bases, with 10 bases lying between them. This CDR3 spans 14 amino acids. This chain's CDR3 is CASSQDPGDSPLHF. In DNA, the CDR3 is TGTGCCAGCAGCCAAGATCCGGGGGACTCACCCCTCCACTTT.

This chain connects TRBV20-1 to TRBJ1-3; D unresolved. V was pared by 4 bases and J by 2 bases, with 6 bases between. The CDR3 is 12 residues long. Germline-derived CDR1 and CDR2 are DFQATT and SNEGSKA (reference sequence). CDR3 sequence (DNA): TGCAGTGCTAAGACGGCTGGAAACACCATATATTTT. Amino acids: CSAKTAGNTIYF.

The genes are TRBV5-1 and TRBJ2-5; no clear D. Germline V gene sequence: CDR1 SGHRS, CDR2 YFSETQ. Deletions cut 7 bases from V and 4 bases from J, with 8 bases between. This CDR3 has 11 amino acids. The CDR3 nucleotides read TGCGCCAGCGGACCTTTAGAGACCCAGTACTTC. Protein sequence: CASGPLETQYF.

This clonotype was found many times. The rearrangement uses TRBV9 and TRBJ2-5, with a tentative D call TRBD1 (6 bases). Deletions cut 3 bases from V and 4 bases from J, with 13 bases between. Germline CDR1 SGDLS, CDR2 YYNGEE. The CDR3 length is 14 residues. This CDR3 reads CASSGKQGGETQYF. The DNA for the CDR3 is TGTGCCAGCAGCGGAAAACAGGGCGGAGAGACCCAGTACTTC. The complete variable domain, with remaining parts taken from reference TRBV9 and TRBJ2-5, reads DSGVTQTPKHLITATGQRVTLRCSPRSGDLSVYWYQQSLDQGLQFLIQYYNGEERAKGNILERFSAQQFPDLHSELNLSSLELGDSALYFCASSGKQGGETQYFGPGTRLLVL.

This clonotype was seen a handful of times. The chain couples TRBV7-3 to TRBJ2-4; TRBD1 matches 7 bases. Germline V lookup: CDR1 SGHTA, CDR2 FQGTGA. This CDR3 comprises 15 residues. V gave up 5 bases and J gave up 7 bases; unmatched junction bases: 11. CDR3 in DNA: TGTGCCAGCAGCATCCTAGGGGGCGAGGGGAACATTCAGTACTTC. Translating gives CASSILGGEGNIQYF.

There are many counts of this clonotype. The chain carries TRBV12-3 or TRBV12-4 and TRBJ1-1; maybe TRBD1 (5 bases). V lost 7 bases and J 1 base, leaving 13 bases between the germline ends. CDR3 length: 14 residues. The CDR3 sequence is CASNLGARNTEAFF. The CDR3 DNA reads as TGTGCCAGCAACCTAGGGGCGAGGAACACTGAAGCTTTCTTT.

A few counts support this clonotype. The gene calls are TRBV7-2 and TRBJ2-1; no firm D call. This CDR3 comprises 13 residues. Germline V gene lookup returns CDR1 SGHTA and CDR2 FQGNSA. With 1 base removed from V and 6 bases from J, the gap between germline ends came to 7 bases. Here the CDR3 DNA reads TGTGCCAGCAGCTTAGGGCCCGGCAATGAGCAGTTCTTC. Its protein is CASSLGPGNEQFF.

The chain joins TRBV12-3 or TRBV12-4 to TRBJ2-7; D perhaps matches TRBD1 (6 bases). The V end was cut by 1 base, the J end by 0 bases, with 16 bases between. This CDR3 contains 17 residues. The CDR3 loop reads CASSLEQGSFSSYEQYF. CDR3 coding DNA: TGTGCCAGCAGTTTAGAACAGGGTAGCTTCTCCTCCTACGAGCAGTACTTC.

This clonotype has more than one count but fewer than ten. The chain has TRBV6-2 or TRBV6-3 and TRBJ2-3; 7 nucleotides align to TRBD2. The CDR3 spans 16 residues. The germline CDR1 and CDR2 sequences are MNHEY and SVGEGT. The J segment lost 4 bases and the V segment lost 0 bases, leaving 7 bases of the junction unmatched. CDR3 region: CASSYSPSGKPDTQYF. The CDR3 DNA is TGTGCCAGCAGTTACTCCCCTAGCGGAAAACCAGATACGCAGTATTTT.

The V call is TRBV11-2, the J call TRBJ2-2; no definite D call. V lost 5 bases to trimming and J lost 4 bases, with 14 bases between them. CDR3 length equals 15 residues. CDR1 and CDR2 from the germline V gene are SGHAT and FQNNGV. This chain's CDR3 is CASSERFQSTGELFF. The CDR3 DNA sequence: TGTGCCAGCAGCGAACGCTTTCAGAGCACCGGGGAGCTGTTTTTT.

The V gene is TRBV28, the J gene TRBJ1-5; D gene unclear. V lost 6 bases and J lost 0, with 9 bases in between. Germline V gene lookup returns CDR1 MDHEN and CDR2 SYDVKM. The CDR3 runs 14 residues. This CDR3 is CASSSRHSNQPQHF. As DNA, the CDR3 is TGTGCCAGCAGCTCAAGGCATAGCAATCAGCCCCAGCATTTT. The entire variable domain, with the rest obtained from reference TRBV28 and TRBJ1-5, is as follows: DVKVTQSSRYLVKRTGEKVFLECVQDMDHENMFWYRQDPGLGLRLIYFSYDVKMKEKGDIPEGYSVSREKKERFSLILESASTNQTSMYLCASSSRHSNQPQHFGDGTRLSIL.

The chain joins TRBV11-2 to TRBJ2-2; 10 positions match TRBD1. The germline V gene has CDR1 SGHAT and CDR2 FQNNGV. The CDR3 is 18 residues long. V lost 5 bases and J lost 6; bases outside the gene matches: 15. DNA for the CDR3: TGTGCCAGCAGCACCTATCGAGCGGGACAGGGGAGACCCGGGGAGCTGTTTTTT. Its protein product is CASSTYRAGQGRPGELFF. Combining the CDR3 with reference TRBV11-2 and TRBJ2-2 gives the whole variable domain EAGVAQSPRYKIIEKRQSVAFWCNPISGHATLYWYQQILGQGPKLLIQFQNNGVVDDSQLPKDRFSAERLKGVDSTLKIQPAKLEDSAVYLCASSTYRAGQGRPGELFFGEGSRLTVL.

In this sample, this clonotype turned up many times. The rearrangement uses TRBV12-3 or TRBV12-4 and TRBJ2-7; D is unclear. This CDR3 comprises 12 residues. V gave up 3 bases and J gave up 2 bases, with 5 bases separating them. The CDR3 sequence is CASSFGPYEQYF. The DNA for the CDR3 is TGTGCCAGCAGTTTCGGTCCCTACGAGCAGTACTTC.

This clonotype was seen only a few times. This CDR3 is CASSVARGLEKLFF. The CDR3 DNA sequence: TGTGCCAGCAGTGTGGCCAGGGGTTTGGAAAAACTGTTTTTT. The chain links TRBV2 to TRBJ1-4; weak D call: TRBD1 (6 bases). The germline V gene encodes CDR1 SNHLY and CDR2 FYNNEI. Trimming stripped 4 bases from V and 8 bases from J, with 14 bases between. This CDR3 contains 14 residues.

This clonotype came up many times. The CDR3 DNA sequence: TGTGCCAGCAGTCTTGGGGGGGTTTCACCCCTCCACTTT. Amino acids: CASSLGGVSPLHF. The chain employs TRBV12-3 or TRBV12-4 and TRBJ1-6; tentatively, D is TRBD1 (5 bases). V was clipped by 5 bases and J by 9 bases, with 11 bases between them. This CDR3 is built from 13 residues.

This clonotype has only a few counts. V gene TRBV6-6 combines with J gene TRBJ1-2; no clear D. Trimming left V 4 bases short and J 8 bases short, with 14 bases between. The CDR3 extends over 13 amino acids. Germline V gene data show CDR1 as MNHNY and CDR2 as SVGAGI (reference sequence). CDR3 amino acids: CASSSPQVRGYTF. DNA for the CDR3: TGTGCCAGCAGTTCTCCCCAGGTCCGGGGCTACACCTTC.

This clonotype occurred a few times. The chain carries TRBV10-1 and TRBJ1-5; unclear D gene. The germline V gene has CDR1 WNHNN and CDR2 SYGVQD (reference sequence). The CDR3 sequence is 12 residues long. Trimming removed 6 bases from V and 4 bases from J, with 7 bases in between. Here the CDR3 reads CASSTENQPQHF. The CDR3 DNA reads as TGCGCCAGCAGCACAGAGAATCAGCCCCAGCATTTT.

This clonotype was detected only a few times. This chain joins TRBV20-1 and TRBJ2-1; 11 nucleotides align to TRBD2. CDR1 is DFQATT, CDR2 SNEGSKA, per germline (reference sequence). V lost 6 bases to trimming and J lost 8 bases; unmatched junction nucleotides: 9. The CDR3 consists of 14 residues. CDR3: CSAFSTSGNHEQFF. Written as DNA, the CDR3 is TGCAGTGCATTTTCGACTAGCGGGAATCATGAGCAGTTCTTC.

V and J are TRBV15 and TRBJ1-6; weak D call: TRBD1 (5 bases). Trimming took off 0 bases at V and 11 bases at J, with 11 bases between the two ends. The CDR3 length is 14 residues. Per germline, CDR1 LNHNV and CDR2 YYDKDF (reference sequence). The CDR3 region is CATSRDVGGTPLHF. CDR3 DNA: TGTGCCACCAGCAGAGATGTTGGGGGGACACCCCTCCACTTT.

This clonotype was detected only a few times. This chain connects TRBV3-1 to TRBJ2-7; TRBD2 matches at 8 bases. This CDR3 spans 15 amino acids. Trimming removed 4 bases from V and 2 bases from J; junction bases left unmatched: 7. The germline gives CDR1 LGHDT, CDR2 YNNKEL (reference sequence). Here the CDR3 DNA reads TGTGCCAGCAGCCTTAGCGGGGCGGGGGCCTACGAGCAGTACTTC. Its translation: CASSLSGAGAYEQYF.

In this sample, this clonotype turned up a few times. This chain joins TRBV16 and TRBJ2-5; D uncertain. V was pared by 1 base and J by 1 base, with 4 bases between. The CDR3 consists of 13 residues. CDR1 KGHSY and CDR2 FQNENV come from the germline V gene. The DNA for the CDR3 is TGTGCCAGCAGCCAATACGGCCAAGAGACCCAGTACTTC. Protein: CASSQYGQETQYF. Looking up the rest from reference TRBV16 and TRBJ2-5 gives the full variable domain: GEEVAQTPKHLVRGEGQKAKLYCAPIKGHSYVFWYQQVLKNEFKFLISFQNENVFDETGMPKERFSAKCLPNSPCSLEIQATKLEDSAVYFCASSQYGQETQYFGPGTRLLVL.

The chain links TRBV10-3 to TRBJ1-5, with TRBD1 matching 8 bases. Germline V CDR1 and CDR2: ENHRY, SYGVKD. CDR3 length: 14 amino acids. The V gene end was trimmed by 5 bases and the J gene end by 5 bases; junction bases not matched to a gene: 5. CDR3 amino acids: CAISQGARDQPQHF. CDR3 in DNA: TGTGCCATCAGTCAGGGGGCGCGGGATCAGCCCCAGCATTTT.

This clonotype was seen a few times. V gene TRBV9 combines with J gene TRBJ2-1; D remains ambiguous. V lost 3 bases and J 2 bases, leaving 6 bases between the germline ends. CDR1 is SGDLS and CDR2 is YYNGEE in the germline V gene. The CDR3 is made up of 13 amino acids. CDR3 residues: CASSALAYNEQFF. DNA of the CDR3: TGTGCCAGCAGCGCGTTGGCCTACAATGAGCAGTTCTTC.

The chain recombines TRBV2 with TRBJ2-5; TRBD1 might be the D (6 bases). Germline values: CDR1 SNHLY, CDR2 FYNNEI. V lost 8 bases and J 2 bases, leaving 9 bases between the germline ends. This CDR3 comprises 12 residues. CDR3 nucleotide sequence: TGTGCCAGCGAGGGGGAACAAGAGACCCAGTACTTC. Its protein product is CASEGEQETQYF.